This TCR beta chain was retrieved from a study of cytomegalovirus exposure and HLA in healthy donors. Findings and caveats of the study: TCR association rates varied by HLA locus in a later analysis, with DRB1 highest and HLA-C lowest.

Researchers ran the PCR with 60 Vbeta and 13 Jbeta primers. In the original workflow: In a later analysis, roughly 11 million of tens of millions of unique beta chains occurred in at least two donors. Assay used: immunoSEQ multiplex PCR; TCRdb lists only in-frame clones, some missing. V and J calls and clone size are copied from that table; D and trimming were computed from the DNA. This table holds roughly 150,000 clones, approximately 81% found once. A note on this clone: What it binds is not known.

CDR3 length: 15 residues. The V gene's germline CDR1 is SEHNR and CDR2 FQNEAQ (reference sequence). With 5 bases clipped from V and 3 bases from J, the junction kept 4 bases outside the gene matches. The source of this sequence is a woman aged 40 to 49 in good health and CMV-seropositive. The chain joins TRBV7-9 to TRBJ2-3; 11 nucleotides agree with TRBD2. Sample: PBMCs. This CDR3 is CASSPGTSGTDTQYF. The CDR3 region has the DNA TGTGCCAGCAGCCCAGGGACTAGCGGTACAGATACGCAGTATTTT.